The following is a T cell receptor beta chain sequence with its context. The sample belongs to a study of T-cell reconstitution after alpha-beta-depleted transplantation in children. The TCRbeta library incorporated unique molecular identifiers. In TCRdb, the PCR reads were re-called with MiXCR into one record per CDR3 protein. The sample lists about 72,000 distinct CDR3 sequences, 7% to 8% seen once, with more than 2.5% in the top ten. V lost 2 bases to trimming and J lost 1 base, with 6 bases between them. Germline CDR1 SGHRS, CDR2 YFSETQ. The CDR3 runs to 13 residues. The receptor was derived from a human donor who donated a stem cell graft to a child with acute lymphoblastic leukemia. The sample was PBMCs from the stem cell graft donor, taken from the stem cell graft. V usage is TRBV5-1 and J usage is TRBJ2-5; D unresolved. This chain's CDR3 is CASSFNGQETQYF. DNA for the CDR3: TGCGCCAGCAGCTTTAACGGCCAAGAGACCCAGTACTTC.